This TCR beta chain was profiled in a study of shared T cell receptors in the human thymus. Generated by immunoSEQ multiplex PCR, the TCRdb table keeps only in-frame clones and is missing some. Of 550,000 to 800,000 clones listed, 70% to 90% are singletons. The germline CDR1 and CDR2 sequences are SGHDT and YYEEEE. The CDR3 totals 13 residues. Losses at the gene ends were 5 bases for V and 6 bases for J; bases not matched to a gene: 5. These same records also appear under a second study, on human thymus T cells.

This sequence originates from a girl younger than two with a congenital heart defect. Sequencing was performed on thymocytes. J is TRBJ1-1 and V is TRBV5-6, with 9 bases identical to TRBD1. The chain's CDR3 is CASRLQGAAEAFF. For the CDR3, the DNA is TGTGCCAGCAGGCTACAGGGGGCCGCTGAAGCTTTCTTT.